The T cell receptor beta chain described here comes from a study of T cell responses to AZD1222 COVID-19 vaccine. Overall study results and limits: Along spike, vaccine-associated CD4 TCRs were found throughout, with dominance at 160-218 and 743-854. Of spike-specific TCRs, nearly half reportedly target regions left unmutated in variants.

Trimming removed 7 bases at V and 4 bases at J, with 7 bases between. The CDR3 spans 12 residues. The germline gives CDR1 LNHDA, CDR2 SQIVND (reference sequence). About this clone itself: Antigen specificity is unknown.

Some clones are missing from TCRdb's copy, which holds only in-frame ones; the method was immunoSEQ multiplex PCR. In the table there are under 150,000 clones, roughly 90% of which are singletons. This chain joins TRBV19 and TRBJ2-2; D possibly corresponds to TRBD2 (5 bases). The sample here was peripheral blood, taken 28 days after the second AZD1222 dose. The clonotype was recovered from an adult who received the AZD1222 COVID-19 vaccine. CDR3 coding DNA: TGTGCCAGTAATCGGGGCACCGGGGAGCTGTTTTTT. Translating gives CASNRGTGELFF.